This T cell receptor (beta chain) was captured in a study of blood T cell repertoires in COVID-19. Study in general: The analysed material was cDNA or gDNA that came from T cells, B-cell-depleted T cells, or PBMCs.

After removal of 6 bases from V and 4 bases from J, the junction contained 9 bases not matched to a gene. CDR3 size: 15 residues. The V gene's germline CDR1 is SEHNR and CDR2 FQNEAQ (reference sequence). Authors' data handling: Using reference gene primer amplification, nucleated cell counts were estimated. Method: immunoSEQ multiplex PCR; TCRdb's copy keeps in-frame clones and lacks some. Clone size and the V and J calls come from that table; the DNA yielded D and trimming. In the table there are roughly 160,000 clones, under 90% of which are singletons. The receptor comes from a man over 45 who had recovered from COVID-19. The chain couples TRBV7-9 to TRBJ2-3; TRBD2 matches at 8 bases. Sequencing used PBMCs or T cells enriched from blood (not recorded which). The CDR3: CASSIGLAGPDTQYF. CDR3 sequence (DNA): TGTGCCAGCAGTATCGGGCTAGCGGGCCCAGATACGCAGTATTTT.